A selection of T cell receptor beta chains follows, all from one sample in a study of neurological immune-mediated disorders. TCRdb passed the 5' RACE reads through MiXCR, listing each CDR3 protein once. The sample shows over 20,000 distinct CDR3 sequences, 8% to 13% of them seen only once. Sequences were obtained from PBMCs. The origin of the receptors is a woman aged 60-75 years with HTLV-1-associated myelopathy (HAM/TSP). CDR3s include the opening cysteine and the closing phenylalanine or tryptophan. The D gene is left open where the match is weak. Clone size is shown for a subset of rows, as once, few, many or a class of expanded clone.

CDR3: CASSLGTGVYNEQFF
DNA: TGTGCCAGCAGCTTGGGGACAGGGGTATACAATGAGCAGTTCTTC
J: TRBJ2-1
D: TRBD1
size: many
V: TRBV5-8

CDR3: CASSRRTGANVLTF
DNA: TGTGCCAGCAGCCGACGGACTGGGGCCAACGTCCTGACTTTC
J: TRBJ2-6
D: .
size: many
V: TRBV7-9

CDR3: CSAGDQRTTYNEQFF
DNA: TGCAGTGCTGGCGACCAGCGGACCACCTACAATGAGCAGTTCTTC
J: TRBJ2-1
D: .
size: few
V: TRBV20-1

CDR3: CASSRSFGEKLFF
DNA: TGTGCCAGCAGCCGGTCCTTCGGGGAAAAACTGTTTTTT
J: TRBJ1-4
D: .
size: many
V: TRBV5-4

CDR3: CSARQGGYTDTQYF
DNA: TGCAGTGCCCGACAGGGGGGGTACACAGATACGCAGTATTTT
J: TRBJ2-3
D: TRBD1
size: many
V: TRBV20-1

CDR3: CASNPFGESTGELFF
DNA: TGTGCCAGTAATCCGTTTGGGGAAAGCACCGGGGAGCTGTTTTTT
J: TRBJ2-2
D: .
size: many
V: TRBV19

CDR3: CSARLDRQGRGDTQYF
DNA: TGCAGTGCTAGACTAGATCGGCAGGGGAGGGGAGATACGCAGTATTTT
J: TRBJ2-3
D: .
size: many
V: TRBV20-1

CDR3: CASSSGGGNTEAFF
DNA: TGCGCCAGCAGTTCAGGAGGAGGGAACACTGAAGCTTTCTTT
J: TRBJ1-1
D: .
size: many
V: TRBV5-1

CDR3: CASSAGSRELFF
DNA: TGCGCCAGCAGCGCGGGTTCGAGGGAGCTGTTTTTT
J: TRBJ2-2
D: .
size: few
V: TRBV5-1

CDR3: CASMVRGTPNTGELFF
DNA: TGTGCCAGCATGGTCCGAGGGACACCGAACACCGGGGAGCTGTTTTTT
J: TRBJ2-2
D: .
size: .
V: TRBV11-2

CDR3: CASSLGLETDTQYF
DNA: TGCGCCAGCAGCTTGGGACTAGAAACAGATACGCAGTATTTT
J: TRBJ2-3
D: .
size: many
V: TRBV5-1

CDR3: CSARAPFSGGPNNEQFF
DNA: TGCAGTGCTAGAGCCCCCTTTAGCGGGGGACCTAACAATGAGCAGTTCTTC
J: TRBJ2-1
D: TRBD2
size: many
V: TRBV20-1

CDR3: CASSPLYRTGESFSYGYTF
DNA: TGTGCCAGCAGCCCCCTATATCGGACAGGGGAAAGTTTTAGCTATGGCTACACCTTC
J: TRBJ1-2
D: TRBD1
size: many
V: TRBV5-6

CDR3: CSAREPNSGTGAPATFF
DNA: TGCAGTGCTAGAGAACCAAACAGCGGGACAGGGGCCCCGGCGACTTTCTTT
J: TRBJ1-1
D: TRBD1
size: many
V: TRBV20-1

CDR3: CASRYSGGFDNEQFF
DNA: TGTGCCAGCAGATATAGCGGGGGGTTCGACAATGAGCAGTTCTTC
J: TRBJ2-1
D: TRBD2
size: many
V: TRBV5-6

CDR3: CASSLVGGEGYTF
DNA: TGCGCCAGCAGCTTGGTAGGGGGAGAAGGCTACACCTTC
J: TRBJ1-2
D: .
size: many
V: TRBV5-1

CDR3: CASSQEIAKNIQYF
DNA: TGTGCCAGCAGCCAAGAAATCGCCAAAAACATTCAGTACTTC
J: TRBJ2-4
D: .
size: few
V: TRBV3-1

CDR3: CSASGMGVAYGYTF
DNA: TGCAGTGCTAGTGGGATGGGGGTGGCCTATGGCTACACCTTC
J: TRBJ1-2
D: .
size: many
V: TRBV20-1

CDR3: CASSLVGQQETQYF
DNA: TGCGCCAGCAGCTTGGTGGGACAGCAAGAGACCCAGTACTTC
J: TRBJ2-5
D: TRBD1
size: many
V: TRBV5-1

CDR3: CASSPGTGGNNYGYTF
DNA: TGCGCCAGCAGCCCCGGGACAGGGGGCAACAACTATGGCTACACCTTC
J: TRBJ1-2
D: TRBD1
size: many
V: TRBV5-1

CDR3: CSAEVPLSGTEAFF
DNA: TGCAGTGCTGAAGTCCCTCTATCGGGCACTGAAGCTTTCTTT
J: TRBJ1-1
D: .
size: many
V: TRBV20-1

CDR3: CSATEQGWEGETQYF
DNA: TGCAGTGCGACGGAACAGGGGTGGGAGGGGGAGACCCAGTACTTC
J: TRBJ2-5
D: .
size: many
V: TRBV20-1

CDR3: CSAMGFSSYNEQFF
DNA: TGCAGTGCTATGGGATTTAGCTCCTACAATGAGCAGTTCTTC
J: TRBJ2-1
D: .
size: many
V: TRBV20-1

CDR3: CASSLSRRGTEQYF
DNA: TGTGCCAGCAGTTTATCAAGGCGGGGGACCGAGCAGTACTTC
J: TRBJ2-7
D: TRBD2
size: many
V: TRBV12-3/TRBV12-4

CDR3: CSARNPYFNEQFF
DNA: TGCAGTGCTAGAAACCCGTATTTCAATGAGCAGTTCTTC
J: TRBJ2-1
D: .
size: many
V: TRBV20-1

CDR3: CATRCLGNGYTF
DNA: TGTGCCACCAGGTGTTTGGGGAATGGCTACACCTTC
J: TRBJ1-2
D: .
size: many
V: TRBV24-1

CDR3: CSAREAGQETQYF
DNA: TGCAGTGCTAGAGAAGCAGGACAAGAGACCCAGTACTTC
J: TRBJ2-5
D: .
size: many
V: TRBV20-1

CDR3: CSARVIGNSYNEQFF
DNA: TGCAGTGCTAGGGTCATCGGGAACTCCTACAATGAGCAGTTCTTC
J: TRBJ2-1
D: .
size: many
V: TRBV20-1

CDR3: CASSAKSTGVEETQYF
DNA: TGTGCCAGCAGTGCGAAGTCCACAGGGGTGGAGGAGACCCAGTACTTC
J: TRBJ2-5
D: TRBD1
size: few
V: TRBV2

CDR3: CSASLSGSRNTEAFF
DNA: TGCAGTGCTAGTCTAAGTGGGTCCCGGAACACTGAAGCTTTCTTT
J: TRBJ1-1
D: .
size: many
V: TRBV20-1